Listed here are 22 T cell receptor beta chains from one sample, sequenced in a study of patients and donors after allogeneic stem cell transplantation. In TCRdb, the RT-PCR reads were re-called with MiXCR into one record per CDR3 protein. This sample has about 230,000 distinct CDR3 sequences, with 13% to 15% found just once. Input material: blood, either unsorted or a sorted T cell fraction (not recorded which). These receptors were obtained from a human donor who was either an allogeneic HSCT recipient or a stem cell or donor lymphocyte infusion donor (not recorded which). It is not recorded whose cells these are; they may come from a transplant donor.

This clonotype was counted many times. The chain joins TRBV6-1 to TRBJ1-2; D is uncertain. The V end lost 3 bases, the J end lost 1 base, and 6 bases lay between the germline ends. The CDR3 is 13 residues long. CDR1 and CDR2 (germline): MNHNS, SASEGT. The CDR3 reads CASSDGYNYGYTF. CDR3 DNA: TGTGCCAGCAGTGACGGTTATAACTATGGCTACACCTTC.

This chain connects TRBV11-1 to TRBJ2-1; 11 nucleotides match TRBD2. This CDR3 is built from 15 residues. Germline lookup yields CDR1 SGHAT and CDR2 FQDESV (reference sequence). With V trimmed by 5 bases and J by 10 bases, 10 bases remained unmatched. The CDR3 DNA sequence: TGTGCCAGCAGCATCCTAGCGGGGGGAAGTACGGAGCAGTTCTTC. This gives the protein CASSILAGGSTEQFF.

The sample holds a few counts of this clonotype. The rearrangement joins TRBV12-3 or TRBV12-4 to TRBJ1-1; TRBD1 might be the D (6 bases). CDR3 length: 15 residues. Trimming took 6 bases from V and 0 from J, leaving 14 bases between them. This CDR3 reads CASSPTGQMNTEAFF. The CDR3 DNA is TGTGCCAGCAGCCCAACGGGACAAATGAACACTGAAGCTTTCTTT.

The chain joins TRBV19 to TRBJ2-5, with D unclear. The CDR3 is 13 amino acids. Trimming cost V 6 bases and J 1 base, with 9 bases left between them. Germline V gene lookup returns CDR1 LNHDA and CDR2 SQIVND (reference sequence). The CDR3, as DNA: TGTGCCAGTAGCCCGAGAGTCCAAGAGACCCAGTACTTC. This codes for CASSPRVQETQYF.

This clonotype is labeled as medium-sized. The V and J genes are TRBV12-3 or TRBV12-4 and TRBJ2-1, with unresolved D. This CDR3 comprises 11 residues. V dropped 7 bases and J dropped 10 bases, with 11 bases sitting between them. CDR3 protein: CASTQRREQFF. The CDR3, as DNA: TGTGCCAGCACCCAGCGACGCGAGCAGTTCTTC.

The chain uses TRBV30 and TRBJ1-2, with a weak D call TRBD1 (5 bases). The CDR3 sequence is 13 residues long. The V and J ends lost 3 bases and 2 bases respectively, with 10 bases between them. Germline lookup yields CDR1 GTSNPN and CDR2 SVGIG (reference sequence). The CDR3 sequence: CAWSEGQNYGYTF. CDR3 DNA sequence: TGTGCCTGGAGCGAGGGGCAGAACTATGGCTACACCTTC.

The chain employs TRBV20-1 and TRBJ1-1; a weak D match, TRBD1 (6 bases). The germline V gene encodes CDR1 DFQATT and CDR2 SNEGSKA (reference sequence). This CDR3 is 13 amino acids long. V lost 6 bases and J lost 2, with 13 bases in between. CDR3 protein: CSAQWDINTEAFF. Here the CDR3 DNA reads TGCAGTGCCCAATGGGACATCAACACTGAAGCTTTCTTT.

This clonotype has ten or more counts. This chain links TRBV29-1 with TRBJ1-2, with a tentative D call TRBD1 (6 bases). The CDR3 is 12 residues long. The germline V gene encodes CDR1 SQVTM and CDR2 ANQGSEA. V was cut by 5 bases and J by 6 bases, with 13 bases left in between. The CDR3 DNA sequence: TGCAGCGTTTATCTGGGGGCGAATGGCTACACCTTC. It is translated as CSVYLGANGYTF. Together with reference TRBV29-1 and TRBJ1-2, the CDR3 gives the full variable domain: SAVISQKPSRDICQRGTSLTIQCQVDSQVTMMFWYRQQPGQSLTLIATANQGSEATYESGFVIDKFPISRPNLTFSTLTVSNMSPEDSSIYLCSVYLGANGYTFGSGTRLTVV.

The genes are TRBV19 and TRBJ2-1, with TRBD1 matching over 7 bases. This CDR3 spans 15 amino acids. The germline gives CDR1 LNHDA, CDR2 SQIVND (reference sequence). J gave up 6 bases and V 2 bases, and 7 bases lay outside the gene matches. CDR3 bases: TGTGCCAGTAGTATAACGGGACAGCGCCTCAATGAGCAGTTCTTC. Protein product: CASSITGQRLNEQFF.

J is TRBJ2-1 and V is TRBV7-8, with 9 bases that match TRBD1. J gave up 4 bases and V 1 base, and 2 bases lay outside the gene matches. This CDR3 is built from 15 residues. Germline CDR1 reads SGHVS; CDR2 reads FQNEAQ. CDR3 bases: TGTGCCAGCAGCTTAGAGGGACAGGGATACAATGAGCAGTTCTTC. Translation gives CASSLEGQGYNEQFF.

Ten or more counts support this clonotype. The chain is built from TRBV19 and TRBJ2-3; TRBD2 is a possible D gene (6 bases). Germline V CDR1 and CDR2: LNHDA, SQIVND (reference sequence). Trimming took off 1 base at V and 3 bases at J, with 14 bases between the two ends. This CDR3 contains 16 residues. CDR3 coding DNA: TGTGCCAGTAGTATAGTACCGGGGGACCCTACAGATACGCAGTATTTT. As protein: CASSIVPGDPTDTQYF.

J is TRBJ2-5 and V is TRBV20-1, with D maybe TRBD1 (6 bases). V was shortened by 3 bases and J by 3 bases, with 11 bases between the two germline ends. Germline lookup yields CDR1 DFQATT and CDR2 SNEGSKA (reference sequence). The length of the CDR3 is 13 residues. CDR3 DNA: TGCAGTGCTAGCCGACAGGTGAAAGAGACCCAGTACTTC. It specifies CSASRQVKETQYF.

V gene TRBV19 combines with J gene TRBJ2-2; 11 nucleotides line up with TRBD1. Losses at the gene ends were 7 bases for V and 7 bases for J; bases not matched to a gene: 11. CDR3 size: 16 residues. CDR1 is LNHDA, CDR2 SQIVND, per germline (reference sequence). DNA of the CDR3: TGTGCCAGTACCCCGGGCCGGACAGGGGGCGGCGGGGAGCTGTTTTTT. Translation gives CASTPGRTGGGGELFF.

The V gene is TRBV20-1, the J gene TRBJ2-7; D might be TRBD2 (5 bases). The V end was cut by 7 bases, the J end by 0 bases, with 19 bases between. The CDR3 sequence is 15 residues long. CDR1 is DFQATT, CDR2 SNEGSKA, per germline (reference sequence). The CDR3 sequence: CSVARPGFSSYEQYF. The DNA of the CDR3 is TGCAGTGTTGCTCGACCGGGGTTTAGCTCCTACGAGCAGTACTTC.

This clonotype has more than one count but fewer than ten. The chain recombines TRBV2 with TRBJ2-5; possibly TRBD2 for D (6 bases). Germline CDR1 and CDR2: SNHLY and FYNNEI. The V gene lost 7 bases and the J gene lost 2 bases, with 14 bases spanning the gap. The CDR3 runs 14 residues. The CDR3 protein is CASNTGLQQETQYF. The CDR3 bases are TGTGCCAGCAACACGGGACTGCAACAAGAGACCCAGTACTTC.

The chain links TRBV6-5 to TRBJ1-1, with 7 nucleotides matching TRBD1. Trimming removed 4 bases from V and 0 bases from J; junction bases left unmatched: 5. In germline, CDR1 is MNHEY, CDR2 SVGAGI. This CDR3 region has 15 residues. This chain's CDR3 is CASSLGQVVNTEAFF. Here the CDR3 DNA reads TGTGCCAGCAGTTTAGGACAGGTAGTGAACACTGAAGCTTTCTTT.

This clonotype was detected many times. The chain links TRBV29-1 to TRBJ2-2, with D perhaps being TRBD1 or TRBD2 (5 bases each). The V gene's germline CDR1 is SQVTM and CDR2 ANQGSEA. The CDR3 loop spans 14 amino acids. Trimming shortened V by 8 bases and J by 2 bases, and 15 bases separated the two germline ends. CDR3 sequence: CSFSRGTNTGELFF. CDR3 in DNA: TGCAGCTTTTCCCGGGGCACAAACACCGGGGAGCTGTTTTTT.

The chain joins TRBV6-5 to TRBJ2-7; either TRBD1 or TRBD2 may supply D (5 bases each). Germline values: CDR1 MNHEY, CDR2 SVGAGI. Trimming removed 2 bases from V and 4 bases from J, with 15 bases in between. This CDR3 is 15 amino acids long. CDR3 sequence: CASSYDGTHLYEQYF. The CDR3 DNA is TGTGCCAGCAGTTACGATGGGACCCATCTTTACGAGCAGTACTTC.

This sequence joins TRBV5-6 and TRBJ1-2; a weak D match, TRBD1 (6 bases). The germline V gene encodes CDR1 SGHDT and CDR2 YYEEEE. The CDR3 is 14 residues long. Trimming removed 4 bases at V and 2 bases at J, with 12 bases between. The CDR3 loop reads CASSTTGRNYGYTF. Written as DNA, the CDR3 is TGTGCCAGCAGCACCACAGGGCGCAACTATGGCTACACCTTC.

This clonotype was seen ten or more times. The chain employs TRBV5-1 and TRBJ2-1, with a weak D call TRBD1 (6 bases). This CDR3 has 15 residues. V lost 1 base and J lost 4, with 12 bases in between. Per the germline V gene, CDR1 is SGHRS and CDR2 is YFSETQ. The CDR3 loop is CASSLIGDTYNEQFF. In nucleotides, the CDR3 is TGCGCCAGCAGCTTGATAGGGGACACATACAATGAGCAGTTCTTC.

V is TRBV13 and J is TRBJ1-1; a weak D match, TRBD1 (5 bases). This CDR3 contains 17 residues. Between the trimmed V and J ends, which lost 5 bases and 0 bases, there was a span of 19 bases. Germline V CDR1 and CDR2: PRHDT, FYEKMQ (reference sequence). CDR3 amino acids: CASSPGGWGTMNTEAFF. DNA for the CDR3: TGTGCCAGCAGCCCGGGGGGTTGGGGGACCATGAACACTGAAGCTTTCTTT.

This clonotype has just one count. The V call is TRBV19, the J call TRBJ1-1; no definite D call. Trimming removed 3 bases at V and 8 bases at J, with 13 bases between. The CDR3 runs 13 residues. CDR1 LNHDA and CDR2 SQIVND come from the germline V gene (reference sequence). The CDR3 is CASSIADLTEAFF. As DNA, the CDR3 is TGTGCCAGTAGTATCGCAGACTTGACAGAAGCTTTCTTT.